The next 27 T cell receptor beta chains were all read from a single sample in a study of T cell responses to AZD1222 COVID-19 vaccine (dated by TCRdb to 2020 to 2023). Taken with the paper, the label for time point translates to: baseline before first vaccination. Library preparation employed the immunoSEQ multiplex PCR assay. TCRdb mirrors the immuneACCESS table, restricted to in-frame sequences. Some clones are absent from its copies; in checked studies, under half trace to an unresolved V gene, and the reason for the others is unknown. The sample includes about 140,000 clones, with 88% observed a single time. The leading ten clones occupy about 3% of the sample. The material sequenced was peripheral blood, taken on day 0 of AZD1222 vaccination. Receptor source: an adult in good health.

The V gene is TRBV29-1, the J gene TRBJ2-5; perhaps TRBD2 as D (6 bases). The germline V gene has CDR1 SQVTM and CDR2 ANQGSEA. V was cut by 3 bases and J by 1 base, with 12 bases left in between. CDR3 length equals 14 residues. CDR3 sequence: CSVEIGGAQETQYF. The CDR3 DNA sequence: TGCAGCGTTGAGATCGGAGGGGCCCAAGAGACCCAGTACTTC.

This chain uses TRBV5-8 with TRBJ2-7; TRBD2 matches 11 bases. The V segment lost 4 bases and the J segment 2 bases; nucleotides outside the gene matches: 14. This CDR3 spans 18 amino acids. The germline V gene encodes CDR1 SGHTS and CDR2 YDEGEE. In DNA, the CDR3 is TGTGCCAGCAGCACCACCGGGACTAGCGGCCCCTCTACCTACGAGCAGTACTTC. It specifies CASSTTGTSGPSTYEQYF. Filled out from reference TRBV5-8 and TRBJ2-7, the complete variable domain reads EAGVTQSPTHLIKTRGQQATLRCSPISGHTSVYWYQQALGLGLQFLLWYDEGEERNRGNFPPRFSGRQFPNYSSELNVNALELEDSALYLCASSTTGTSGPSTYEQYFGPGTRLTVT.

The chain combines TRBV3-1 (or the pseudogene TRBV3-2) with TRBJ1-4; the D gene is possibly TRBD1 (5 bases). The CDR3 contains 15 residues. Between the trimmed V and J ends, which lost 5 bases and 4 bases, there was a span of 14 bases. Germline CDR1 and CDR2: LGHDT and YNNKEL (reference sequence). The chain's CDR3 is CASSARDGNNEKLFF. In nucleotides, the CDR3 is TGTGCCAGCAGCGCCCGGGACGGTAATAATGAAAAACTGTTTTTT.

The V call is TRBV5-8, the J call TRBJ2-1, with 13 bases aligning to TRBD2. Unmatched junction bases numbered 4, after V lost 4 bases and J lost 3 bases. The germline V gene has CDR1 SGHTS and CDR2 YDEGEE. The CDR3 is made up of 16 amino acids. The CDR3 bases are TGTGCCAGCAGCGAAGGGACTAGCGGGATCTACAATGAGCAGTTCTTC. Its protein product is CASSEGTSGIYNEQFF.

The chain combines TRBV18 with TRBJ2-7; no clear D. From germline, CDR1 is KGHSH and CDR2 LQKENI. V lost 5 bases to trimming and J lost 4 bases, with 9 bases between them. This CDR3 region has 12 residues. Here the CDR3 reads CASSIGVYEQYF. CDR3 DNA: TGTGCCAGCTCAATAGGAGTTTACGAGCAGTACTTC. The full variable domain, rest sourced from reference TRBV18 and TRBJ2-7, is NAGVMQNPRHLVRRRGQEARLRCSPMKGHSHVYWYRQLPEEGLKFMVYLQKENIIDESGMPKERFSAEFPKEGPSILRIQQVVRGDSAAYFCASSIGVYEQYFGPGTRLTVT.

The rearrangement links TRBV5-4 to TRBJ2-1; 13 bases are a match to TRBD2. Germline assignment: CDR1 SGHNT and CDR2 YYREEE (reference sequence). The V segment lost 1 base and the J segment 6 bases; nucleotides outside the gene matches: 4. The CDR3 extends over 16 amino acids. The CDR3 protein is CASSLLGLAGVNEQFF. CDR3 coding DNA: TGTGCCAGCAGCTTGCTTGGACTAGCGGGGGTCAATGAGCAGTTCTTC.

The rearrangement joins TRBV5-4 to TRBJ1-1; no firm D call. There are 16 residues in the CDR3. The germline CDR1 and CDR2 sequences are SGHNT and YYREEE (reference sequence). The V end was cut by 0 bases, the J end by 3 bases, with 15 bases between. The CDR3 DNA reads as TGTGCCAGCAGCTTGGCCAAAGGAGGCCCGGACACTGAAGCTTTCTTT. Translating it yields CASSLAKGGPDTEAFF.

The gene calls are TRBV19 and TRBJ1-4; possibly TRBD1 for D (5 bases). V was shortened by 7 bases and J by 8 bases, with 17 bases between the two germline ends. Germline-derived CDR1 and CDR2 are LNHDA and SQIVND (reference sequence). The CDR3 is made up of 14 amino acids. The CDR3 DNA is TGTGCCAGTACGGTGGGGGATTTAAGCGAAAAACTGTTTTTT. It yields the protein CASTVGDLSEKLFF.

This clone was recorded once. The chain carries TRBV5-5 and TRBJ1-5; D unresolved. V shed 0 bases and J shed 3 bases, with 10 bases lying between them. The germline gives CDR1 SGHKS, CDR2 YYEKEE (reference sequence). This CDR3 spans 15 amino acids. CDR3 sequence reads: CASSLGVTSNQPQHF. CDR3 DNA: TGTGCCAGCAGCTTGGGAGTGACGTCCAATCAGCCCCAGCATTTT. Filled out from reference TRBV5-5 and TRBJ1-5, the complete variable domain reads DAGVTQSPTHLIKTRGQQVTLRCSPISGHKSVSWYQQVLGQGPQFIFQYYEKEERGRGNFPDRFSARQFPNYSSELNVNALLLGDSALYLCASSLGVTSNQPQHFGDGTRLSIL.

The V gene is TRBV24-1, the J gene TRBJ1-1, with 7 bases fitting TRBD1. Germline CDR1 and CDR2: KGHDR and SFDVKD. The CDR3 has 11 residues. V dropped 6 bases and J dropped 9; count of bases not matched to a gene: 3. CDR3 residues: CATSRQGQAFF. In nucleotides, the CDR3 is TGTGCCACCAGTCGACAGGGCCAAGCTTTCTTT.

The chain has TRBV5-4 and TRBJ2-3; D perhaps matches TRBD2 (6 bases). The CDR3 spans 15 residues. Germline V gene data show CDR1 as SGHNT and CDR2 as YYREEE (reference sequence). The V gene lost 0 bases and the J gene lost 6 bases, with 14 bases spanning the gap. The DNA for the CDR3 is TGTGCCAGCAGCTTGGATTGGAGGGTTGGGGATACGCAGTATTTT. Translated, it gives CASSLDWRVGDTQYF. The variable domain in full, with the rest retrieved from reference TRBV5-4 and TRBJ2-3, is ETGVTQSPTHLIKTRGQQVTLRCSSQSGHNTVSWYQQALGQGPQFIFQYYREEENGRGNFPPRFSGLQFPNYSSELNVNALELDDSALYLCASSLDWRVGDTQYFGPGTRLTVL.

J is TRBJ1-2 and V is TRBV29-1, with D possibly matching TRBD1 (6 bases). The V end lost 7 bases, the J end lost 3 bases, and 15 bases lay between the germline ends. The CDR3 spans 13 residues. In germline, CDR1 is SQVTM, CDR2 ANQGSEA. DNA of the CDR3: TGCAGCGCCGGGGACTCAGGGGACTATGGCTACACCTTC. This gives the protein CSAGDSGDYGYTF. Complete variable domain (other parts from reference TRBV29-1 and TRBJ1-2): SAVISQKPSRDICQRGTSLTIQCQVDSQVTMMFWYRQQPGQSLTLIATANQGSEATYESGFVIDKFPISRPNLTFSTLTVSNMSPEDSSIYLCSAGDSGDYGYTFGSGTRLTVV.

The CDR3 here is CASSPDRGSNTEAFF. Written as DNA, the CDR3 is TGTGCCAGTAGTCCCGACAGGGGATCAAACACTGAAGCTTTCTTT. This chain links TRBV19 with TRBJ1-1; 8 positions agree with TRBD1. Germline loops: CDR1 LNHDA, CDR2 SQIVND (reference sequence). This CDR3 contains 15 residues. V shed 5 bases, J shed 2 bases, and the junction held 7 bases outside the gene matches.

The V and J genes are TRBV5-4 and TRBJ2-7, with D maybe TRBD2 (6 bases). Germline V gives CDR1 SGHNT, CDR2 YYREEE (reference sequence). The CDR3 has 14 amino acids. V was shortened by 4 bases and J by 5 bases, with 16 bases between the two germline ends. CDR3 protein: CASSTGGIGDEQYF. The CDR3 DNA follows: TGTGCCAGCAGCACCGGAGGGATCGGCGACGAGCAGTACTTC.

V usage is TRBV18 and J usage is TRBJ2-7; TRBD1 agrees at 8 bases. V shed 5 bases, J shed 3 bases, and the junction held 6 bases outside the gene matches. Looked up from germline, CDR1 is KGHSH and CDR2 is LQKENI. CDR3 length: 14 amino acids. The CDR3 coding sequence is TGTGCCAGCTCATCACAGGGGGATGGCTACGAGCAGTACTTC. It yields the protein CASSSQGDGYEQYF.

The chain recombines TRBV7-2 with TRBJ1-2; D is perhaps TRBD1 (5 bases). Germline lookup yields CDR1 SGHTA and CDR2 FQGNSA. Deletions cut 3 bases from V and 5 bases from J, with 10 bases between. CDR3 length: 13 residues. Here the CDR3 reads CASSFARVYGYTF. The CDR3 DNA reads TGTGCCAGCAGCTTCGCCAGGGTTTATGGCTACACCTTC.

The chain links TRBV13 to TRBJ2-5; 9 positions agree with TRBD2. The length of the CDR3 is 15 residues. V lost 4 bases to trimming and J lost 5 bases; unmatched junction nucleotides: 8. CDR1 and CDR2 (germline): PRHDT, FYEKMQ (reference sequence). For the CDR3, the DNA is TGTGCCAGCAGCTCATCGGGACTAGCTCAGGAGACCCAGTACTTC. This encodes CASSSSGLAQETQYF.

This rearrangement joins TRBV15 to TRBJ1-1; D is uncertain. V lost 0 bases and J lost 8, with 10 bases in between. Germline values: CDR1 LNHNV, CDR2 YYDKDF (reference sequence). This CDR3 spans 13 amino acids. This CDR3 reads CATSREFRTEAFF. The CDR3 coding sequence is TGTGCCACCAGCAGAGAATTTCGAACCGAAGCTTTCTTT.

J is TRBJ1-2 and V is TRBV29-1; tentatively, D is TRBD1 (5 bases). Germline CDR1 and CDR2: SQVTM and ANQGSEA. This CDR3 is 14 amino acids long. The ends were cut back, 2 bases at V and 1 base at J, with 11 bases in the middle. For the CDR3, the DNA is TGCAGCGTTGAAAGGGGCGGGGGTAACTATGGCTACACCTTC. It is translated as CSVERGGGNYGYTF.

The J gene is TRBJ2-7, the V gene TRBV28; D remains ambiguous. The CDR3 has 12 residues. V dropped 7 bases and J dropped 6 bases, with 13 bases sitting between them. CDR1 is MDHEN, CDR2 SYDVKM, per germline. CDR3 bases: TGTGCCAGCACCCTTTCAGACGGCGAGCAGTACTTC. It yields the protein CASTLSDGEQYF.

The chain carries TRBV7-2 and TRBJ2-7; no reliable D call. Trimming took 2 bases from V and 6 from J, leaving 11 bases between them. Per germline, CDR1 SGHTA and CDR2 FQGNSA. The CDR3 runs to 13 residues. CDR3 in amino acids: CASSLRVAGEQYF. For the CDR3, the DNA is TGTGCCAGCAGCTTACGAGTTGCTGGCGAGCAGTACTTC.

This chain uses TRBV9 with TRBJ1-1; 7 bases are shared with TRBD1. The CDR3 has 13 residues. Germline assignment: CDR1 SGDLS and CDR2 YYNGEE. The J segment lost 5 bases and the V segment lost 4 bases, leaving 5 bases of the junction unmatched. The CDR3 region has the DNA TGTGCCAGCAGCTTCACAGGGGAGACTGAAGCTTTCTTT. Translated: CASSFTGETEAFF. Combining the CDR3 with reference TRBV9 and TRBJ1-1 gives the whole variable domain DSGVTQTPKHLITATGQRVTLRCSPRSGDLSVYWYQQSLDQGLQFLIQYYNGEERAKGNILERFSAQQFPDLHSELNLSSLELGDSALYFCASSFTGETEAFFGQGTRLTVV.

The V call is TRBV15, the J call TRBJ1-6; no clear D. Trimming took 3 bases from V and 9 from J, leaving 15 bases between them. The CDR3 is made up of 15 amino acids. Germline V gives CDR1 LNHNV, CDR2 YYDKDF (reference sequence). CDR3 sequence (DNA): TGTGCCACCAGCAGCTCATCCCAGAAAACTTCACCCCTCCACTTT. Translation gives CATSSSSQKTSPLHF.

This chain connects TRBV24-1 to TRBJ2-5; D gene unclear. Germline CDR1 and CDR2: KGHDR and SFDVKD. The ends were cut back, 4 bases at V and 4 bases at J, with 18 bases in the middle. This CDR3 is built from 16 residues. The CDR3 sequence is CATSERALPYGETQYF. The CDR3 DNA sequence: TGTGCCACCAGTGAACGAGCCCTTCCCTACGGAGAGACCCAGTACTTC.

The V and J genes are TRBV19 and TRBJ2-7, with 12 nucleotides matching TRBD1. CDR3 length: 16 amino acids. Germline V gene lookup returns CDR1 LNHDA and CDR2 SQIVND (reference sequence). The J segment lost 7 bases and the V segment lost 5 bases, leaving 12 bases of the junction unmatched. The CDR3 DNA sequence: TGTGCCAGTAGTTTGGACCGGGACAGGGGGCTGCAGGAGCAGTACTTC. It encodes CASSLDRDRGLQEQYF.

This chain connects TRBV7-9 to TRBJ1-4, with 7 bases that match TRBD1. CDR1 SEHNR and CDR2 FQNEAQ come from the germline V gene (reference sequence). V dropped 6 bases and J dropped 8; count of bases not matched to a gene: 12. The CDR3 is 15 residues long. For the CDR3, the DNA is TGTGCCAGCAGTACGAGGGGGCCCTTTGGGGAAAAACTGTTTTTT. Translated: CASSTRGPFGEKLFF.

This clone was counted once. This chain uses TRBV7-6 with TRBJ2-7, with 10 bases matching TRBD2. Trimming removed 5 bases from V and 5 bases from J; junction bases left unmatched: 6. CDR3 size: 14 residues. Germline CDR1 SGHVS, CDR2 FNYEAQ. The CDR3 loop is CASSASGSFNEQYF. CDR3 DNA: TGTGCCAGCAGCGCTAGCGGGAGTTTCAACGAGCAGTACTTC.